These T cell receptor beta chains were read from a single sample in a study of blood T cell repertoires in COVID-19. Some clones are missing from TCRdb's copy, which holds only in-frame ones; the method was immunoSEQ multiplex PCR. The repertoire holds around 170,000 clones, 70% to 90% seen once, with approximately 2.1% in the top ten. Material for sequencing was peripheral blood. These receptors originate from a young man who had recovered from COVID-19. CDR3s include the opening cysteine and the closing phenylalanine or tryptophan. A D gene is named only where the DNA matches it firmly. Clone size is given for some rows only: seen once, a few or many times, or a class if the clone is expanded.

D gene	V gene	J gene	clone size	CDR3 protein	CDR3 DNA
TRBD2	TRBV19	TRBJ2-1	-	CASAFLAGGGNEQFF	TGTGCCAGCGCCTTTTTGGCGGGAGGGGGGAATGAGCAGTTCTTC
TRBD2	TRBV5-1	TRBJ2-1	-	CASSLTSGRAGDEQFF	TGCGCCAGCAGCTTGACTAGCGGGAGAGCCGGGGATGAGCAGTTCTTC
-	TRBV28	TRBJ1-5	-	CASTTARGSSNQPQHF	TGTGCCAGCACCACGGCCCGGGGGTCCAGCAATCAGCCCCAGCATTTT
-	TRBV6-5	TRBJ1-5	once	CASNQQGINQPQHF	TGTGCCAGCAACCAACAGGGAATCAATCAGCCCCAGCATTTT
-	TRBV10-1	TRBJ2-6	-	CASSESRLSSGANVLTF	TGCGCCAGCAGTGAGTCGAGACTATCATCTGGGGCCAACGTCCTGACTTTC
TRBD2	TRBV5-1	TRBJ2-1	-	CASSPGLAENNEQFF	TGCGCCAGCAGCCCGGGACTAGCGGAAAACAATGAGCAGTTCTTC
-	TRBV7-2	TRBJ2-1	-	CASSLGASNYNEQFF	TGTGCCAGCAGCTTAGGAGCTAGCAACTACAATGAGCAGTTCTTC
-	TRBV5-5	TRBJ1-1	-	CASSLTGTEAFF	TGTGCCAGCAGCTTGACAGGGACTGAAGCTTTCTTT
TRBD1	TRBV19	TRBJ1-6	-	CASSSGQGVFALHF	TGTGCCAGTAGTTCGGGGCAGGGGGTTTTTGCCCTCCACTTT
TRBD1	TRBV19	TRBJ1-1	-	CASRIRGDSPNTEAFF	TGTGCCAGTAGGATAAGGGGGGACAGCCCGAACACTGAAGCTTTCTTT
-	TRBV28	TRBJ2-3	-	CASNKRTDTQYF	TGTGCCAGCAACAAGAGGACAGATACGCAGTATTTT
TRBD2	TRBV29-1	TRBJ2-1	-	CSVPPTSGRINEQFF	TGCAGCGTTCCGCCCACTAGCGGGAGAATCAATGAGCAGTTCTTC
TRBD1	TRBV5-4	TRBJ1-1	few	CASSLDRGLSEAFF	TGTGCCAGCAGCTTAGACAGGGGATTGTCTGAAGCTTTCTTT
-	TRBV7-9	TRBJ1-1	once	CASSPNRNTEAFF	TGTGCCAGCAGCCCTAACCGGAACACTGAAGCTTTCTTT
-	TRBV11-3	TRBJ2-3	-	CASSLTLGADTQYF	TGTGCCAGCAGCCTGACACTAGGAGCAGATACGCAGTATTTT
TRBD1	TRBV3-1/TRBV3-2	TRBJ1-5	-	CASSQATGVSQPQHF	TGTGCCAGCAGCCAAGCTACAGGGGTCTCTCAGCCCCAGCATTTT
-	TRBV2	TRBJ2-1	-	CASRDSYGQFF	TGTGCCAGCCGGGACTCCTATGGGCAGTTCTTC
TRBD1	TRBV28	TRBJ1-5	-	CASRTTGGFQPQHF	TGTGCCAGCAGGACGACAGGGGGCTTTCAGCCCCAGCATTTT
TRBD1	TRBV7-9	TRBJ2-3	-	CASRGGQIRDTQYF	TGTGCCAGCAGAGGGGGACAGATCAGAGATACGCAGTATTTT
-	TRBV19	TRBJ1-2	-	CASRTNGRENYGYTF	TGTGCCAGTAGAACAAACGGTCGGGAGAACTATGGCTACACCTTC
TRBD2	TRBV5-1	TRBJ2-3	once	CASSFGGRAGADTQYF	TGCGCCAGCAGCTTCGGCGGGAGGGCCGGGGCAGATACGCAGTATTTT
TRBD2	TRBV5-1	TRBJ2-5	-	CASSREAGETQYF	TGCGCCAGCAGCCGGGAGGCAGGGGAGACCCAGTACTTC
-	TRBV28	TRBJ2-3	-	CASSLFLEGVEEYF	TGTGCCAGCAGTTTGTTCCTAGAGGGAGTCGAGGAGTATTTT
-	TRBV7-6	TRBJ2-2	-	CASSFLTGGGELFF	TGTGCCAGCAGCTTCCTAACCGGAGGCGGGGAGCTGTTTTTT
TRBD2	TRBV9	TRBJ2-3	-	CASSVAAGVGGDTQYF	TGTGCCAGCAGCGTAGCGGCGGGGGTAGGAGGGGATACGCAGTATTTT
-	TRBV10-3	TRBJ2-7	-	CAISDRDSYEQYF	TGTGCCATCAGTGATCGGGACTCCTACGAGCAGTACTTC
TRBD2	TRBV6-2/TRBV6-3	TRBJ2-1	-	CASSYSLAGGAYNEQFF	TGTGCCAGCAGTTACTCTTTAGCGGGAGGGGCATACAATGAGCAGTTCTTC
TRBD2	TRBV7-9	TRBJ2-1	-	CASSWGGGQEFF	TGTGCCAGCAGCTGGGGGGGAGGTCAGGAGTTCTTC
-	TRBV27	TRBJ1-1	-	CASSLAGPLNTEAFF	TGTGCCAGCAGCCTCGCAGGGCCACTGAACACTGAAGCTTTCTTT
-	TRBV6-6	TRBJ2-7	-	CASSYSGSRSYEQYF	TGTGCCAGCAGTTACTCGGGCAGCAGGTCCTACGAGCAGTACTTC
-	TRBV5-4	TRBJ2-7	-	CASSRRQAGSYEQYF	TGTGCCAGCAGCCGTAGACAGGCTGGCTCCTACGAGCAGTACTTC
-	TRBV5-6	TRBJ2-3	few	CASSPLSTDTQYF	TGTGCCAGCAGCCCACTGAGCACAGATACGCAGTATTTT
TRBD2	TRBV2	TRBJ2-5	-	CASSATSGRKPTRETQYF	TGTGCCAGCAGTGCGACTAGCGGGAGGAAGCCTACCCGAGAGACCCAGTACTTC
-	TRBV7-7	TRBJ2-5	-	CASSSSGSQETQYF	TGTGCTAGCAGCTCGTCGGGATCCCAAGAGACCCAGTACTTC
-	TRBV7-2	TRBJ1-2	-	CASSLVQGDYGYTF	TGTGCCAGCAGCTTAGTTCAGGGCGACTATGGCTACACCTTC
TRBD2	TRBV6-2/TRBV6-3	TRBJ2-7	-	CASSDGTTYYEQYF	TGTGCCAGCAGTGACGGGACTACCTACTACGAGCAGTACTTC
TRBD1	TRBV5-5	TRBJ2-2	-	CASSPGTGGTGELFF	TGTGCCAGCAGCCCCGGGACAGGGGGGACCGGGGAGCTGTTTTTT
TRBD2	TRBV10-3	TRBJ2-2	-	CAAGQTSGMTGELFF	TGTGCCGCAGGCCAGACTAGCGGGATGACCGGGGAGCTGTTTTTT
TRBD1	TRBV7-6	TRBJ2-3	-	CASSNRQGASTDTQYF	TGTGCCAGCAGCAATCGACAGGGGGCTAGCACAGATACGCAGTATTTT
TRBD1	TRBV6-5	TRBJ1-6	-	CASSYAGQVASPLHF	TGTGCCAGCAGTTACGCGGGACAGGTCGCTTCACCCCTCCACTTT
TRBD1	TRBV12-3/TRBV12-4	TRBJ1-6	-	CASSSMTGALHF	TGTGCCAGCAGTTCCATGACAGGGGCCCTCCACTTT
TRBD1	TRBV28	TRBJ2-7	-	CASSSPGGSTYEQYF	TGTGCCAGCAGTTCGCCAGGGGGATCTACCTACGAGCAGTACTTC
-	TRBV4-2	TRBJ2-7	few	CASSQPATELEQYF	TGTGCCAGCAGCCAACCCGCCACAGAATTGGAGCAGTACTTC
TRBD2	TRBV29-1	TRBJ2-1	-	CSVWTSGGYNEQFF	TGCAGCGTCTGGACTAGCGGGGGCTACAATGAGCAGTTCTTC
TRBD2	TRBV20-1	TRBJ2-7	-	CSASILAASEQYF	TGCAGTGCTAGTATACTAGCGGCCTCGGAGCAGTACTTC
-	TRBV9	TRBJ2-2	-	CASSWGTTGELFF	TGTGCCAGCAGCTGGGGCACCACCGGGGAGCTGTTTTTT
-	TRBV5-8	TRBJ1-5	-	CASSPQPGSSDHF	TGTGCCAGCAGCCCCCAACCCGGGTCGAGTGATCATTTT
TRBD1	TRBV6-1	TRBJ1-4	-	CASSGLRQGYTNEKLFF	TGTGCCAGCAGTGGCCTCCGACAGGGTTACACTAATGAAAAACTGTTTTTT
-	TRBV9	TRBJ1-2	-	CASSVGGLRTGGYTF	TGTGCCAGCAGCGTAGGGGGACTCCGGACGGGCGGCTACACCTTC
TRBD2	TRBV5-1	TRBJ2-2	-	CASSLQQAGGMRPGELFF	TGCGCCAGCAGCTTACAACAAGCGGGAGGAATGCGACCCGGGGAGCTGTTTTTT
-	TRBV9	TRBJ1-1	-	CASSVGHLTEAFF	TGTGCCAGCAGCGTAGGGCATCTCACTGAAGCTTTCTTT